A single sample is the source of the 25 T cell receptor beta chains below, sequenced in a study of blood T cell repertoires in COVID-19. The repertoire was sequenced with immunoSEQ multiplex PCR; TCRdb's copy has only in-frame clones and lacks some. Of roughly 72,000 clones listed, 88% were seen once; the top ten hold over 35%. The sequencing input was peripheral blood. The receptor source for this set is a human donor in a cohort sampled during active COVID-19.

The chain uses TRBV6-5 and TRBJ2-7; possible D gene TRBD1, 5 bases. Germline lookup yields CDR1 MNHEY and CDR2 SVGAGI. The V gene lost 6 bases and the J gene lost 0 bases, with 12 bases spanning the gap. This CDR3 comprises 14 residues. CDR3 protein: CASRRRESSYEQYF. CDR3 nucleotide sequence: TGTGCCAGCAGGCGCAGGGAAAGCTCCTACGAGCAGTACTTC.

This rearrangement joins TRBV29-1 to TRBJ2-5, with a tentative D call TRBD1 (6 bases). This CDR3 is 14 amino acids long. V was clipped by 6 bases and J by 7 bases, with 21 bases between them. CDR1 and CDR2 (germline): SQVTM, ANQGSEA. The DNA for the CDR3 is TGCAGCGTCCTCCCACAGGGTCAGATTGGGACCCAGTACTTC. Translation: CSVLPQGQIGTQYF.

This sequence joins TRBV29-1 and TRBJ1-1, with 12 bases fitting TRBD1. CDR1 is SQVTM, CDR2 ANQGSEA, per germline. Trimming removed 6 bases from V and 7 bases from J; junction bases left unmatched: 9. This CDR3 region has 14 residues. CDR3 DNA: TGCAGCGTGCCACCGGGACAGGGGGCCAATGAAGCTTTCTTT. Translated: CSVPPGQGANEAFF.

V usage is TRBV7-8 and J usage is TRBJ1-1, with 8 bases that match TRBD1. The CDR3 extends over 14 amino acids. After removal of 4 bases from V and 3 bases from J, the junction contained 4 bases not matched to a gene. Germline-derived CDR1 and CDR2 are SGHVS and FQNEAQ. The CDR3 DNA is TGTGCCAGCAGCTCACAGGGGGGGTACACTGAAGCTTTCTTT. It yields the protein CASSSQGGYTEAFF.

The chain is built from TRBV7-8 and TRBJ2-7; TRBD1 agrees at 9 bases. The V segment lost 3 bases and the J segment 5 bases; nucleotides outside the gene matches: 2. The CDR3 runs to 13 residues. Germline CDR1 reads SGHVS; CDR2 reads FQNEAQ. The DNA of the CDR3 is TGTGCCAGCAGCTTCGGGACAGGGAACGAGCAGTACTTC. This codes for CASSFGTGNEQYF.

The chain combines TRBV19 with TRBJ2-3, with a tentative D call TRBD2 (6 bases). Per the germline V gene, CDR1 is LNHDA and CDR2 is SQIVND (reference sequence). The CDR3 totals 14 residues. V was pared by 6 bases and J by 11 bases, with 21 bases between. The CDR3, as DNA: TGTGCCAGTAGGAGGGCGACGGACTACCTCAGGCAGTATTTT. Residues: CASRRATDYLRQYF.

The rearrangement joins TRBV24-1 to TRBJ2-5; 13 bases agree with TRBD2. V shed 1 base, J shed 5 bases, and the junction held 6 bases outside the gene matches. The length of the CDR3 is 17 residues. Germline-derived CDR1 and CDR2 are KGHDR and SFDVKD. This CDR3 reads CATSDFTSGRAGETQYF. The CDR3, as DNA: TGTGCCACCAGTGATTTTACTAGCGGGAGGGCTGGGGAGACCCAGTACTTC.

This clone was seen once. This chain connects TRBV11-2 to TRBJ1-4; D gene uncertain. The germline V gene encodes CDR1 SGHAT and CDR2 FQNNGV. There are 14 residues in the CDR3. Trimming shortened V by 1 base and J by 4 bases, and 7 bases separated the two germline ends. The chain's CDR3 is CASSLGGINEKLFF. Here the CDR3 DNA reads TGTGCCAGCAGCTTAGGAGGGATTAATGAAAAACTGTTTTTT.

As DNA, the CDR3 is TGTGCCAGCTCACCACAGACAAACTATGGCTACACCTTC. As protein: CASSPQTNYGYTF. V gene TRBV18 combines with J gene TRBJ1-2; no firm D call. V gave up 1 base and J gave up 2 bases, with 5 bases separating them. Germline V gives CDR1 KGHSH, CDR2 LQKENI. The CDR3 loop spans 13 amino acids.

V is TRBV10-3 and J is TRBJ2-7; unclear D gene. V was cut by 5 bases and J by 0 bases, with 8 bases left in between. Germline values: CDR1 ENHRY, CDR2 SYGVKD. CDR3 length: 13 residues. The CDR3 here is CAISSPSSYEQYF. The DNA of the CDR3 is TGTGCCATCAGTTCTCCCAGCTCCTACGAGCAGTACTTC.

The chain joins TRBV4-3 to TRBJ2-1, with D tentatively TRBD1 (6 bases). Germline CDR1 reads LGHNA; CDR2 reads YSLEER. The CDR3 is 14 residues long. V was pared by 5 bases and J by 0 bases, with 8 bases between. The CDR3 DNA is TGCGCCAGCAGCGGACAGAACTCCTACAATGAGCAGTTCTTC. This translates into CASSGQNSYNEQFF.

The J gene is TRBJ1-2, the V gene TRBV9, with 7 nucleotides matching TRBD1. The CDR3 is 14 amino acids. Trimming cost V 0 bases and J 5 bases; bases outside gene matches: 4. Germline assignment: CDR1 SGDLS and CDR2 YYNGEE. The CDR3 loop is CASSVEAGGYGYTF. CDR3 bases: TGTGCCAGCAGCGTAGAGGCAGGGGGTTATGGCTACACCTTC.

This clone was counted a single time. This chain uses TRBV9 with TRBJ1-2; 9 nucleotides line up with TRBD1. Trimming removed 4 bases from V and 8 bases from J; junction bases left unmatched: 9. Germline V gene lookup returns CDR1 SGDLS and CDR2 YYNGEE. The CDR3 totals 14 residues. The CDR3 DNA reads as TGTGCCAGCAGCCCCTCGACAGGGGGATACGGCTACACCTTC. Amino acids: CASSPSTGGYGYTF.

The chain has TRBV9 and TRBJ1-1, with 12 bases identical to TRBD1. This CDR3 comprises 15 residues. Germline-derived CDR1 and CDR2 are SGDLS and YYNGEE. V was pared by 4 bases and J by 4 bases, with 5 bases of the junction left unmatched. The CDR3 region is CASSTRDRGPTEAFF. CDR3 coding DNA: TGTGCCAGCAGCACCCGGGACAGGGGGCCCACTGAAGCTTTCTTT.

This clone was seen just once. The junction departs from germline at one end; a sequencing error may be responsible. The rearrangement uses TRBV6-6 and TRBJ1-2; TRBD1 aligns across 10 bases. Germline values: CDR1 MNHNY, CDR2 SVGAGI (reference sequence). The CDR3 covers 12 residues. CDR3 coding DNA: TGTGCCAGCAGCTTCAGACAGGGGGCGCAGGTATTC. Protein: CASSFRQGAQVF.

The rearrangement joins TRBV28 to TRBJ1-2; possible D gene TRBD1, 5 bases. Trimming pared 7 bases from V and 8 bases from J, leaving 17 bases between. The CDR3 runs 13 residues. Germline-derived CDR1 and CDR2 are MDHEN and SYDVKM. The CDR3 loop is CASILNWGDGYTF. DNA for the CDR3: TGTGCCAGCATCCTTAACTGGGGCGACGGCTACACCTTC.

This clone showed up many times. The J gene is TRBJ2-1, the V gene TRBV7-9; 10 nucleotides match TRBD1. J lost 4 bases, V lost 4 bases, and 4 bases had no gene match. Germline CDR1 and CDR2: SEHNR and FQNEAQ (reference sequence). CDR3 length: 15 residues. CDR3 nucleotide sequence: TGTGCCAGCAGCTACGGACAGGGGGAGTACAATGAGCAGTTCTTC. The encoded protein is CASSYGQGEYNEQFF.

The V and J genes are TRBV6-5 and TRBJ2-4; D not resolved. This CDR3 comprises 12 residues. Germline V gives CDR1 MNHEY, CDR2 SVGAGI. V lost 8 bases and J lost 9, with 14 bases in between. This CDR3 is CASWASLGIQYF. The CDR3 nucleotides read TGTGCCAGCTGGGCGTCTTTGGGCATTCAGTACTTC.

Only a few counts were recorded for this clone. This chain links TRBV23-1 with TRBJ1-6; D might be TRBD1 (5 bases). TRBV23-1 is filed as an ORF, its function uncertain. The CDR3 runs 13 residues. Between the trimmed V and J ends, which lost 2 bases and 8 bases, there was a span of 7 bases. This CDR3 is CASSQTGDSPLHF. The CDR3 bases are TGCGCCAGCAGTCAAACAGGTGATTCACCCCTCCACTTT.

This clone was seen a single time. J is TRBJ2-7 and V is TRBV2; 11 bases are shared with TRBD2. J lost 2 bases, V lost 1 base, and 7 bases had no gene match. The CDR3 has 17 amino acids. Looked up from germline, CDR1 is SNHLY and CDR2 is FYNNEI. CDR3 coding DNA: TGTGCCAGCAGTGAAGTGTACCTAGCGGGAGGTACCTACGAGCAGTACTTC. Its translation is CASSEVYLAGGTYEQYF.

This clone occurred a few times. This chain uses TRBV7-8 with TRBJ1-4; tentatively, D is TRBD1 (5 bases). The germline V and J ends were trimmed by 5 bases and 0 bases, with 19 bases remaining between them. Germline CDR1 reads SGHVS; CDR2 reads FQNEAQ. This CDR3 has 18 amino acids. CDR3 nucleotides: TGTGCCAGCAGCGGTTATAGGCTTGGGGCGGCAACTAATGAAAAACTGTTTTTT. The encoded protein is CASSGYRLGAATNEKLFF.

The V and J genes are TRBV29-1 and TRBJ2-7; 8 nucleotides line up with TRBD2. The ends lost 4 bases at V and 7 bases at J; junction bases unmatched: 12. Germline V CDR1 and CDR2: SQVTM, ANQGSEA. This CDR3 spans 14 amino acids. The CDR3 spells CSVVLGGARGEQYF. CDR3 bases: TGCAGCGTTGTGCTCGGGGGGGCGCGAGGGGAGCAGTACTTC.

The chain recombines TRBV6-4 with TRBJ2-7; 10 nucleotides line up with TRBD2. The CDR3 length is 12 residues. With 7 bases clipped from V and 12 bases from J, the junction kept 9 bases outside the gene matches. The V gene's germline CDR1 is MRHNA and CDR2 SNTAGT. DNA for the CDR3: TGTGCCAGCATGGAGCGGGAGGGCCCTCGGTACTTC. Encoded protein: CASMEREGPRYF.

The gene calls are TRBV4-3 and TRBJ2-3; D uncertain. Trimming took 1 base from V and 0 from J, leaving 14 bases between them. CDR1 is LGHNA and CDR2 is YSLEER in the germline V gene. CDR3 length equals 17 residues. This chain's CDR3 is CASSQVRSATSTDTQYF. The CDR3 bases are TGCGCCAGCAGCCAAGTGAGGAGCGCAACTAGCACAGATACGCAGTATTTT.

The J gene is TRBJ2-3, the V gene TRBV6-5; 7 bases align to TRBD2. J gave up 8 bases and V 0 bases, and 8 bases lay outside the gene matches. The CDR3 loop spans 15 amino acids. Germline lookup yields CDR1 MNHEY and CDR2 SVGAGI. CDR3 DNA: TGTGCCAGCAGTTACTCTCTAGCGGCCCAGGGTACGCAGTATTTT. Its translation is CASSYSLAAQGTQYF.